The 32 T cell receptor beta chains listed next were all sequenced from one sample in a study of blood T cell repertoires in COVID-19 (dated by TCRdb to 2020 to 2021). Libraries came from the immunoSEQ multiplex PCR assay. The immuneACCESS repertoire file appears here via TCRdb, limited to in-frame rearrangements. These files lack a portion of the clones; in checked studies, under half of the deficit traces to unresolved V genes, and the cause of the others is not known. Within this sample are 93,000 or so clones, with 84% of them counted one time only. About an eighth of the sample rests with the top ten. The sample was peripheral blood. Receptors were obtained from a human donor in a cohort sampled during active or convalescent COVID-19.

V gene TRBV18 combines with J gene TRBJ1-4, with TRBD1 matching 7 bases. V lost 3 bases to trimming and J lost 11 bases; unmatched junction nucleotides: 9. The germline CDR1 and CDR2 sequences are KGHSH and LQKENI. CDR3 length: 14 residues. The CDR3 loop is CASSPGQTNGKLFF. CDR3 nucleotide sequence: TGTGCCAGCTCACCGGGACAGACTAATGGGAAACTGTTTTTT. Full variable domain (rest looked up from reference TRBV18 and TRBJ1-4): NAGVMQNPRHLVRRRGQEARLRCSPMKGHSHVYWYRQLPEEGLKFMVYLQKENIIDESGMPKERFSAEFPKEGPSILRIQQVVRGDSAAYFCASSPGQTNGKLFFGSGTQLSVL.

The CDR3 DNA reads as TGTGCCAGCAGCCAACAGGATCGTGGCGCTGAAGCTTTCTTT. Protein: CASSQQDRGAEAFF. The rearrangement uses TRBV3-1 (or the pseudogene TRBV3-2) and TRBJ1-1; D is ambiguous. Trimming cost V 2 bases and J 6 bases, with 13 bases left between them. The CDR3 extends over 14 amino acids. Per germline, CDR1 LGHDT and CDR2 YNNKEL (reference sequence).

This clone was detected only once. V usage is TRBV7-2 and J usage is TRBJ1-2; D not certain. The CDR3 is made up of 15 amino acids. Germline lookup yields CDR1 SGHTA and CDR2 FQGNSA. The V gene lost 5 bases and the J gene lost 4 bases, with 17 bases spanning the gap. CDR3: CASSLRGGGPYGYTF. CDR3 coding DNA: TGTGCCAGCAGCCTCCGGGGAGGAGGACCCTATGGCTACACCTTC. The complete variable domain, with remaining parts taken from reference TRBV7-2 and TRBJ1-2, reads GAGVSQSPSNKVTEKGKDVELRCDPISGHTALYWYRQSLGQGLEFLIYFQGNSAPDKSGLPSDRFSAERTGGSVSTLTIQRTQQEDSAVYLCASSLRGGGPYGYTFGSGTRLTVV.

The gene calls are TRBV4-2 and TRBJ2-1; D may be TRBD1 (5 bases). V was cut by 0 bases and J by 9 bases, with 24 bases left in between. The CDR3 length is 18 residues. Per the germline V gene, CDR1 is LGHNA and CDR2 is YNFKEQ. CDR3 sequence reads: CASSQDGNQGKILSEQFF. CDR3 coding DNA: TGTGCCAGCAGCCAAGATGGGAATCAGGGAAAGATTTTGAGTGAGCAGTTCTTC.

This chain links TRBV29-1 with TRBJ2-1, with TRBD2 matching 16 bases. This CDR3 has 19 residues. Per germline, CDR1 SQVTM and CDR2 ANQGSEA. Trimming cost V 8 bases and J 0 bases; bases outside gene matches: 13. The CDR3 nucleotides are TGCAGCTTTTCGGGACCGGGACTAGCGGGGGGGCTCTCCTACAATGAGCAGTTCTTC. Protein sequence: CSFSGPGLAGGLSYNEQFF.

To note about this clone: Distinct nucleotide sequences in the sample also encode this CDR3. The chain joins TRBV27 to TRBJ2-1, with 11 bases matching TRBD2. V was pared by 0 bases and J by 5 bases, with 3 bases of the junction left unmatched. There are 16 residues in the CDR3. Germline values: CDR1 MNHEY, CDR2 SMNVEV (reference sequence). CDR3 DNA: TGTGCCAGCAGTTTATCCGGGACTAGCGGCCACAATGAGCAGTTCTTC. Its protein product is CASSLSGTSGHNEQFF.

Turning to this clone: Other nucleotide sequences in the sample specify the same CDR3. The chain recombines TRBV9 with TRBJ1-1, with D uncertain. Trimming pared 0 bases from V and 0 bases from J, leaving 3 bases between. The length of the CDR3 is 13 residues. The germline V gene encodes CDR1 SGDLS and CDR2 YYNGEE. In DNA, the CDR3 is TGTGCCAGCAGCGTAGCAGTGAACACTGAAGCTTTCTTT. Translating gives CASSVAVNTEAFF.

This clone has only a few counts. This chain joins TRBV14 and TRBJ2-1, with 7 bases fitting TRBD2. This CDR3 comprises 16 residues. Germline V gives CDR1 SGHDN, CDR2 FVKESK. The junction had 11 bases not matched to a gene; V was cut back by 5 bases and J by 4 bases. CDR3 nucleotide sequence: TGTGCCAGCAGCATCCGCGGGGGATCCGTGTACAATGAGCAGTTCTTC. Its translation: CASSIRGGSVYNEQFF.

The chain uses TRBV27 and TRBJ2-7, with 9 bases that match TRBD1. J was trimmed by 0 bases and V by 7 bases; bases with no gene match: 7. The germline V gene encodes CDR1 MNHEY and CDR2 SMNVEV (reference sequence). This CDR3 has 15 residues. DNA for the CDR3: TGTGCCAGCAAACCGGGACAGGGATTCTCCTACGAGCAGTACTTC. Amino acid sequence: CASKPGQGFSYEQYF.

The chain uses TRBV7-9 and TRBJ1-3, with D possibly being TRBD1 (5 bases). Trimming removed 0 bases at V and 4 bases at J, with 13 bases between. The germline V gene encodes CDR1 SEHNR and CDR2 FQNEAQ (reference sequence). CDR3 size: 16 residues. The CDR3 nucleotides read TGTGCCAGCAGCTTAGCGATTGGGGCGCAGGGAAACACCATATATTTT. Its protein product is CASSLAIGAQGNTIYF.

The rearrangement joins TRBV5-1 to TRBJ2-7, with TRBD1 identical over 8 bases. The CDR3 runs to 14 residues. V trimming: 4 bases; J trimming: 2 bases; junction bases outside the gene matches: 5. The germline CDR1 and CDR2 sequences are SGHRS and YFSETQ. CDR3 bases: TGCGCCAGCAGCACGGGACAGGCCGCCTACGAGCAGTACTTC. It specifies CASSTGQAAYEQYF.

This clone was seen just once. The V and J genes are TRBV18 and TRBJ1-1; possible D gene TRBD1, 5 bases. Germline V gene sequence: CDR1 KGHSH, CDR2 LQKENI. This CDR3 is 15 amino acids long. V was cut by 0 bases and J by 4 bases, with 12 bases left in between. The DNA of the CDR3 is TGTGCCAGCTCACCACCGGTGGCCGGGGGCACTGAAGCTTTCTTT. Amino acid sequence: CASSPPVAGGTEAFF. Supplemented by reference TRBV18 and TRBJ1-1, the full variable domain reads NAGVMQNPRHLVRRRGQEARLRCSPMKGHSHVYWYRQLPEEGLKFMVYLQKENIIDESGMPKERFSAEFPKEGPSILRIQQVVRGDSAAYFCASSPPVAGGTEAFFGQGTRLTVV.

The CDR3 spells CASSQDIGTGRYEQYF. CDR3 bases: TGTGCCAGCAGCCAAGATATTGGGACAGGGCGCTACGAGCAGTACTTC. The chain links TRBV14 to TRBJ2-7; 9 bases agree with TRBD1. Germline CDR1 and CDR2: SGHDN and FVKESK. The CDR3 is 16 residues long. The trim removed 0 bases at V and 3 bases at J, leaving 6 bases unmatched.

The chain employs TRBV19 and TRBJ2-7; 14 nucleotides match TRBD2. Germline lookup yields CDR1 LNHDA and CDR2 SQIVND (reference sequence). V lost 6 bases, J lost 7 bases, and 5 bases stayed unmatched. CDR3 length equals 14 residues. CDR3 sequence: CASSRGTSGGEQYF. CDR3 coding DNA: TGTGCCAGTAGCAGAGGGACTAGCGGGGGTGAGCAGTACTTC.

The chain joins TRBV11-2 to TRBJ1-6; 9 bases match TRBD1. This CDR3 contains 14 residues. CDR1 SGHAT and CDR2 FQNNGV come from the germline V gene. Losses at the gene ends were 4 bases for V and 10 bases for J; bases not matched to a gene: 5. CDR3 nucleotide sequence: TGTGCCAGCAGCTCCGGACAGGGGCTATCACCCCTCCACTTT. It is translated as CASSSGQGLSPLHF.

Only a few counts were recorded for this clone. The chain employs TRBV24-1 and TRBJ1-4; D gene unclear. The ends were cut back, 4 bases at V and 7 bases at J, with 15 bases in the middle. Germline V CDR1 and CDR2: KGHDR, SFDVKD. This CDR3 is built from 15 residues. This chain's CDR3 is CATSDLTQEGEKLFF. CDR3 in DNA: TGTGCCACCAGTGACCTGACCCAGGAAGGTGAAAAACTGTTTTTT.

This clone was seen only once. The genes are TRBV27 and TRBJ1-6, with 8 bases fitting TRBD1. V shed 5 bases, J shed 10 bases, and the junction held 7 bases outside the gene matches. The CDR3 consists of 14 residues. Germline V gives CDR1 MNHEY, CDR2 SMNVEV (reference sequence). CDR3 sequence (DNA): TGTGCCAGCAGTCTACAGGGGGGAGGCTCACCCCTCCACTTT. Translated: CASSLQGGGSPLHF.

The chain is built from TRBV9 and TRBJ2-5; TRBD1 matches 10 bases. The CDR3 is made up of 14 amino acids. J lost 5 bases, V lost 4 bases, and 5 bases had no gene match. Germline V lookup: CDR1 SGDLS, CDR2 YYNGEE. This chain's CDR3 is CASSLGTGDETQYF. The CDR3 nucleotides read TGTGCCAGCAGCCTCGGGACAGGGGACGAGACCCAGTACTTC.

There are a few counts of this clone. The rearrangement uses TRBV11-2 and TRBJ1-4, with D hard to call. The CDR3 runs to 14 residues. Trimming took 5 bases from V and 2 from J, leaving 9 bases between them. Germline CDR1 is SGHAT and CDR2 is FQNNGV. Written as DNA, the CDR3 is TGTGCCAGCAGCCCCGGGTCTACTAATGAAAAACTGTTTTTT. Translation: CASSPGSTNEKLFF.

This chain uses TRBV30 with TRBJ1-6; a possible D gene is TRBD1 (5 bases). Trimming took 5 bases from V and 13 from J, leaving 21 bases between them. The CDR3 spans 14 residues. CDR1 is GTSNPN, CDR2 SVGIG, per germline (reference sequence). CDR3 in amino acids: CAWWPGEPVSPLHF. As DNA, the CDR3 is TGTGCCTGGTGGCCGGGGGAACCCGTATCGCCCCTCCACTTT. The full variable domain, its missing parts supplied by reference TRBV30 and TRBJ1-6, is SQTIHQWPATLVQPVGSPLSLECTVEGTSNPNLYWYRQAAGRGLQLLFYSVGIGQISSEVPQNLSASRPQDRQFILSSKKLLLSDSGFYLCAWWPGEPVSPLHFGNGTRLTVT.

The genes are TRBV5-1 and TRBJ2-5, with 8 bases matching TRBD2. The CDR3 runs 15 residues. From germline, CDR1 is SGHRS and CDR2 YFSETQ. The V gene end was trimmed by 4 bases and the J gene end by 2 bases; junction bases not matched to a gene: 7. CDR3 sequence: CASSPTVAGQETQYF. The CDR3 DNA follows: TGCGCCAGCAGCCCCACCGTAGCGGGACAAGAGACCCAGTACTTC.

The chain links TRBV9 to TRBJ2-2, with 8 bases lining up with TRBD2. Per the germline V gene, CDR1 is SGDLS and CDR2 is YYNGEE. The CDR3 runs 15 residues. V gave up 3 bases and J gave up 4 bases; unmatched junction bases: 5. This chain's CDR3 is CASSDRAGVTGELFF. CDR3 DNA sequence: TGTGCCAGCAGCGACCGAGCGGGGGTCACCGGGGAGCTGTTTTTT. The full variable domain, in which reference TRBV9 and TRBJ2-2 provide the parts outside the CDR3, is DSGVTQTPKHLITATGQRVTLRCSPRSGDLSVYWYQQSLDQGLQFLIQYYNGEERAKGNILERFSAQQFPDLHSELNLSSLELGDSALYFCASSDRAGVTGELFFGEGSRLTVL.

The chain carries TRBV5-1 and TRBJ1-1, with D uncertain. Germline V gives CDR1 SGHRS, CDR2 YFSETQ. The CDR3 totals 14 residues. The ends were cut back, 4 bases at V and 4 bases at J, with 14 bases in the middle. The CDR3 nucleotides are TGCGCCAGCAGCCCCGCGGGGATACGCACTGAAGCTTTCTTT. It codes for CASSPAGIRTEAFF.

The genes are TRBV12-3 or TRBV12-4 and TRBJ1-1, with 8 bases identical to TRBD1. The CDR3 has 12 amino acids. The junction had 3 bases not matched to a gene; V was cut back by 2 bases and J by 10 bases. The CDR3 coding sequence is TGTGCCAGCAGTTTACGACAGGGGCCAGCTTTCTTT. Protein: CASSLRQGPAFF.

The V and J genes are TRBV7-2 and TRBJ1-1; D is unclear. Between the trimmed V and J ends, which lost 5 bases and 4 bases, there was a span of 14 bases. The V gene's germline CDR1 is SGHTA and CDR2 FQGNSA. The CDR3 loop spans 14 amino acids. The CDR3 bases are TGTGCCAGCAGCCCCCCGTGGCGGAGCACTGAAGCTTTCTTT. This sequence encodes CASSPPWRSTEAFF.

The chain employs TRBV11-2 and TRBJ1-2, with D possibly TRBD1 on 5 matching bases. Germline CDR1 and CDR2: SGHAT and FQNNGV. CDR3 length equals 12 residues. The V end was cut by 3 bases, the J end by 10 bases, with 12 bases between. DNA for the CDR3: TGTGCCAGCAGCTTGGTGGGAGGGGACTACACCTTC. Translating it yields CASSLVGGDYTF.

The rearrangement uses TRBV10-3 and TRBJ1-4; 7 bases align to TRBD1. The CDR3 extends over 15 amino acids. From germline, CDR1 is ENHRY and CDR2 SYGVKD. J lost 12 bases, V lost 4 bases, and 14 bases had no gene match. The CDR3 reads CAISGTGERSEELFF. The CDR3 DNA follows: TGTGCCATCAGTGGAACAGGGGAGAGGTCAGAGGAACTGTTTTTT.

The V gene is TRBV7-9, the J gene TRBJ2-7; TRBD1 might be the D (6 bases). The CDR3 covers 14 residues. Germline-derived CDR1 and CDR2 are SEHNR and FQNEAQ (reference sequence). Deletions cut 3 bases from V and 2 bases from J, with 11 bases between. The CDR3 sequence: CASSLGASTYEQYF. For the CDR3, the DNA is TGTGCCAGCAGCTTGGGGGCCAGTACCTACGAGCAGTACTTC.

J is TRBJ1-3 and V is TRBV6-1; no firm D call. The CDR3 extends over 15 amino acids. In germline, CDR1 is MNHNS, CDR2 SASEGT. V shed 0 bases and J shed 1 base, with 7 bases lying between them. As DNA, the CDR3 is TGTGCCAGCAGTGAAGCGCCAGGATCTGGAAACACCATATATTTT. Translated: CASSEAPGSGNTIYF.

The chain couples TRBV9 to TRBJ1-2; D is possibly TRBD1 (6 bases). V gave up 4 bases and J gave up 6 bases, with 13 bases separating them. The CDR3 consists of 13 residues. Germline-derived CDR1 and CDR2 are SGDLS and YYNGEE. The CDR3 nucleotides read TGTGCCAGCAGCCGAGGGGGTGTCAATGGCTACACCTTC. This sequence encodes CASSRGGVNGYTF.

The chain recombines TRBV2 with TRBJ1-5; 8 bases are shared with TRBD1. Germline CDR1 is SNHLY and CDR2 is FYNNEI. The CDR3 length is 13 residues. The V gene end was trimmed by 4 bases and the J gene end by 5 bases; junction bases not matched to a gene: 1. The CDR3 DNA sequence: TGTGCCAGCAGTGTGGACAGGGATCAGCCCCAGCATTTT. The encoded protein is CASSVDRDQPQHF.

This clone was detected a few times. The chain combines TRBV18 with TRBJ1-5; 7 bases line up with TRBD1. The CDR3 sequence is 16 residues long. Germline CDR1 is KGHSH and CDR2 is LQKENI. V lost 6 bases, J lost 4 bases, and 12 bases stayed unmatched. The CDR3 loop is CASSERQGRGNQPQHF. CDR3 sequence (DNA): TGTGCCAGCTCCGAACGACAGGGAAGAGGGAATCAGCCCCAGCATTTT.